This record concerns one TCR beta chain sequence. The antigen is undetermined. The record originates from a study of cytotoxic CD8 clonotypes in ibrutinib-treated CLL. Study observations and caveats: Public clonotypes proved infrequent, and on treatment they shrank or remained steady. Baseline levels were approached again at progression, after clonality had risen at ibrutinib response.

Trimming shortened V by 2 bases and J by 1 base, and 3 bases separated the two germline ends. Germline loops: CDR1 SGHTA, CDR2 FQGNSA. The CDR3 extends over 12 amino acids. Depth targeted 1 in 200,000 to 1 in 1 million T cells, averaging 10x coverage per clonotype. The table came from immunoSEQ multiplex PCR; TCRdb's copy has only in-frame clones and leaves some out. The sample holds 130,000 to 150,000 clones, around three quarters seen once. The TCR comes from a human donor with chronic lymphocytic leukemia. The sequencing used PBMCs, collected after 12 months of ibrutinib treatment. The chain uses TRBV7-2 and TRBJ2-7; no reliable D call. The CDR3 coding sequence is TGTGCCAGCAGCTTACCATCCTACGAGCAGTACTTC. Protein product: CASSLPSYEQYF. Full variable domain (rest looked up from reference TRBV7-2 and TRBJ2-7): GAGVSQSPSNKVTEKGKDVELRCDPISGHTALYWYRQSLGQGLEFLIYFQGNSAPDKSGLPSDRFSAERTGGSVSTLTIQRTQQEDSAVYLCASSLPSYEQYFGPGTRLTVT.